The 27 T cell receptor beta chains in this list originate from one sample, sequenced in a study of technical replicates of blood from a handful of donors. The assay was immunoSEQ multiplex PCR, and TCRdb's table has in-frame clones only and misses some. Among some 81,000 clones listed, about 91% were seen once. Material: T cells isolated from PBMCs. These TCRs come from a human donor in good health.

The chain joins TRBV11-3 to TRBJ2-1, with 7 bases that match TRBD1. The CDR3 runs 14 residues. Looked up from germline, CDR1 is SGHNT and CDR2 is YENEEA. With V trimmed by 5 bases and J by 7 bases, 8 bases remained unmatched. The CDR3 reads CASSPPGQRNEQFF. As DNA, the CDR3 is TGTGCCAGCAGCCCTCCGGGACAGCGTAATGAGCAGTTCTTC.

The J gene is TRBJ1-2, the V gene TRBV7-9; 7 bases match TRBD1. The germline CDR1 and CDR2 sequences are SEHNR and FQNEAQ (reference sequence). This CDR3 comprises 17 residues. The V segment lost 1 base and the J segment 4 bases; nucleotides outside the gene matches: 12. The CDR3 sequence is CASSLGGQPPRSYGYTF. The CDR3 DNA reads TGTGCCAGCAGCTTAGGGGGACAGCCTCCCCGGAGCTATGGCTACACCTTC.

V gene TRBV5-4 combines with J gene TRBJ2-3; weak D call: TRBD1 (5 bases). This CDR3 region has 16 residues. The germline CDR1 and CDR2 sequences are SGHNT and YYREEE (reference sequence). Trimming stripped 3 bases from V and 0 bases from J, with 14 bases between. CDR3 loop: CASSYRQLTSTDTQYF. As DNA, the CDR3 is TGTGCCAGCAGCTACAGACAGCTCACTAGCACAGATACGCAGTATTTT.

V and J are TRBV27 and TRBJ2-7; 10 positions agree with TRBD1. V dropped 2 bases and J dropped 2; count of bases not matched to a gene: 0. CDR3 length equals 14 residues. Germline V gene data show CDR1 as MNHEY and CDR2 as SMNVEV (reference sequence). CDR3 loop: CASSLGTGAYEQYF. The CDR3 region has the DNA TGTGCCAGCAGTTTAGGGACAGGGGCCTACGAGCAGTACTTC.

V is TRBV5-1 and J is TRBJ2-7; D gene uncertain. Trimming shortened V by 0 bases and J by 1 base, and 8 bases separated the two germline ends. The CDR3 runs to 14 residues. Germline CDR1 is SGHRS and CDR2 is YFSETQ. The CDR3 spells CASSLVAGSYEQYF. The CDR3 nucleotides read TGCGCCAGCAGCTTGGTCGCAGGATCCTACGAGCAGTACTTC.

The J gene is TRBJ2-1, the V gene TRBV4-1; D gene ambiguous. Germline values: CDR1 MGHRA, CDR2 YSYEKL. Trimming stripped 1 base from V and 15 bases from J, with 19 bases between. The CDR3 is made up of 14 amino acids. Here the CDR3 reads CASSQVLDLKNRFF. CDR3 bases: TGCGCCAGCAGCCAAGTTCTAGACCTTAAGAATAGGTTCTTC.

This clone has only one observation. This chain links TRBV25-1 with TRBJ2-2; D uncertain. Germline lookup yields CDR1 MGHDK and CDR2 SYGVNS. This CDR3 spans 11 amino acids. V lost 1 base and J lost 8, with 2 bases in between. CDR3 DNA sequence: TGTGCCAGCAGTGAATTAGGGGAGCTGTTTTTT. Translated: CASSELGELFF.

This clone has a handful of counts. This chain links TRBV4-1 with TRBJ1-4; 8 nucleotides line up with TRBD1. The J segment lost 6 bases and the V segment lost 4 bases, leaving 16 bases of the junction unmatched. Germline assignment: CDR1 MGHRA and CDR2 YSYEKL. The CDR3 has 18 amino acids. CDR3 amino acids: CASSLLLSKDRGDEKLFF. CDR3 nucleotide sequence: TGCGCCAGCAGCCTATTGCTATCAAAAGACAGGGGAGATGAAAAACTGTTTTTT.

The J gene is TRBJ2-7, the V gene TRBV4-1; D call uncertain. This CDR3 has 15 residues. V lost 0 bases to trimming and J lost 0 bases, with 9 bases between them. Per germline, CDR1 MGHRA and CDR2 YSYEKL. The CDR3 spells CASSQETRSSYEQYF. The DNA of the CDR3 is TGCGCCAGCAGCCAAGAGACCAGGTCCTCCTACGAGCAGTACTTC.

This clone was detected once. The V call is TRBV5-4, the J call TRBJ2-1, with 12 bases that match TRBD1. V trimming: 5 bases; J trimming: 2 bases; junction bases outside the gene matches: 8. The CDR3 loop spans 17 amino acids. Germline V CDR1 and CDR2: SGHNT, YYREEE (reference sequence). This chain's CDR3 is CASRGTGGGRAYNEQFF. CDR3 nucleotide sequence: TGTGCCAGCAGAGGGACAGGGGGCGGGAGGGCCTACAATGAGCAGTTCTTC.

In its sample, this clone was seen once. The chain carries TRBV28 and TRBJ1-5; 9 positions agree with TRBD1. V lost 9 bases to trimming and J lost 1 base; unmatched junction nucleotides: 7. CDR1 is MDHEN, CDR2 SYDVKM, per germline. The CDR3 consists of 15 residues. The CDR3 spells CASRRDRASNQPQHF. In DNA, the CDR3 is TGTGCCAGTAGGCGGGACAGGGCAAGCAATCAGCCCCAGCATTTT.

This rearrangement joins TRBV19 to TRBJ2-2; no clear D gene. The germline V gene has CDR1 LNHDA and CDR2 SQIVND (reference sequence). This CDR3 has 15 amino acids. Trimming removed 5 bases at V and 0 bases at J, with 10 bases between. CDR3 residues: CASSLTSSNTGELFF. The DNA for the CDR3 is TGTGCCAGTAGTTTAACATCCTCGAACACCGGGGAGCTGTTTTTT.

The CDR3 nucleotides read TGTGCCAGCAGCTCCCCGGGGGTGGCGTCTTACGAGCAGTACTTC. This gives the protein CASSSPGVASYEQYF. The rearrangement links TRBV11-2 to TRBJ2-7; TRBD2 might be the D (6 bases). Germline CDR1 reads SGHAT; CDR2 reads FQNNGV. The V gene lost 4 bases and the J gene lost 4 bases, with 17 bases spanning the gap. The length of the CDR3 is 15 residues. The full variable domain, in which reference TRBV11-2 and TRBJ2-7 provide the parts outside the CDR3, is EAGVAQSPRYKIIEKRQSVAFWCNPISGHATLYWYQQILGQGPKLLIQFQNNGVVDDSQLPKDRFSAERLKGVDSTLKIQPAKLEDSAVYLCASSSPGVASYEQYFGPGTRLTVT.

This clone was recorded once. V gene TRBV30 combines with J gene TRBJ2-5, with no clear D. Trimming removed 2 bases at V and 2 bases at J, with 6 bases between. This CDR3 has 12 residues. Germline CDR1 is GTSNPN and CDR2 is SVGIG (reference sequence). The CDR3 loop reads CAWSQDQETQYF. CDR3 bases: TGTGCCTGGAGTCAGGATCAAGAGACCCAGTACTTC.

The chain carries TRBV27 and TRBJ2-1; 8 bases fit TRBD2. The length of the CDR3 is 15 residues. Germline V gene lookup returns CDR1 MNHEY and CDR2 SMNVEV (reference sequence). V trimming: 2 bases; J trimming: 4 bases; junction bases outside the gene matches: 4. The DNA for the CDR3 is TGTGCCAGCAGTTTAGGGTTAGCGGGATACAATGAGCAGTTCTTC. As protein: CASSLGLAGYNEQFF.

The count of this clone is one. The genes are TRBV5-1 and TRBJ2-3; 7 positions agree with TRBD2. V shed 0 bases, J shed 6 bases, and the junction held 4 bases outside the gene matches. CDR3 length: 14 residues. CDR1 and CDR2 from the germline V gene are SGHRS and YFSETQ. The CDR3 sequence: CASSLGGGSDTQYF. CDR3 DNA sequence: TGCGCCAGCAGCTTGGGCGGGGGATCCGATACGCAGTATTTT.

The V and J genes are TRBV6-1 and TRBJ1-2; TRBD1 matches 7 bases. J lost 7 bases, V lost 3 bases, and 5 bases had no gene match. Germline V gene sequence: CDR1 MNHNS, CDR2 SASEGT. CDR3 length: 13 amino acids. CDR3 residues: CASSERGHSGYTF. DNA of the CDR3: TGTGCCAGCAGTGAGAGGGGGCATAGTGGCTACACCTTC.

The J gene is TRBJ1-5, the V gene TRBV2; D is ambiguous. CDR1 is SNHLY and CDR2 is FYNNEI in the germline V gene. Trimming pared 2 bases from V and 2 bases from J, leaving 19 bases between. CDR3 length equals 18 residues. CDR3 in amino acids: CASSEIRMAGLGNQPQHF. DNA for the CDR3: TGTGCCAGCAGTGAAATTCGTATGGCCGGACTGGGCAATCAGCCCCAGCATTTT. The variable domain in full, with the rest retrieved from reference TRBV2 and TRBJ1-5, is EPEVTQTPSHQVTQMGQEVILRCVPISNHLYFYWYRQILGQKVEFLVSFYNNEISEKSEIFDDQFSVERPDGSNFTLKIRSTKLEDSAMYFCASSEIRMAGLGNQPQHFGDGTRLSIL.

The chain is built from TRBV7-9 and TRBJ1-2; TRBD1 is a possible D gene (5 bases). The CDR3 contains 13 residues. Trimming took 0 bases from V and 11 from J, leaving 13 bases between them. Germline V lookup: CDR1 SEHNR, CDR2 FQNEAQ (reference sequence). CDR3 coding DNA: TGTGCCAGCAGCTTAGCGCGGACAATGGGGTACACCTTC. Protein sequence: CASSLARTMGYTF.

The chain carries TRBV5-1 and TRBJ2-3, with 9 bases fitting TRBD1. This CDR3 is built from 16 residues. Germline-derived CDR1 and CDR2 are SGHRS and YFSETQ. Germline trimming cut 4 bases from V and 5 bases from J; bases unmatched to any gene: 11. The CDR3 sequence: CASSPDRGQGIDTQYF. For the CDR3, the DNA is TGCGCCAGCAGCCCTGACCGTGGACAGGGGATAGATACGCAGTATTTT.

The V and J genes are TRBV4-1 and TRBJ2-3; possibly TRBD1 for D (5 bases). CDR3 length: 15 residues. Per the germline V gene, CDR1 is MGHRA and CDR2 is YSYEKL. The V end lost 5 bases, the J end lost 3 bases, and 15 bases lay between the germline ends. The CDR3 region has the DNA TGCGCCAGCAGCGAGGACCCAGGGTCTACAGATACGCAGTATTTT. Its protein is CASSEDPGSTDTQYF.

V gene TRBV5-4 combines with J gene TRBJ1-1, with D unclear. CDR3 length: 13 amino acids. Trimming shortened V by 3 bases and J by 3 bases, and 9 bases separated the two germline ends. Germline V gene data show CDR1 as SGHNT and CDR2 as YYREEE (reference sequence). This CDR3 reads CASSSQVDTEAFF. CDR3 coding DNA: TGTGCCAGCAGCTCCCAGGTGGACACTGAAGCTTTCTTT.

This clone is a singleton in its sample. This chain uses TRBV6-4 with TRBJ2-1; 11 positions agree with TRBD2. The V segment lost 6 bases and the J segment 8 bases; nucleotides outside the gene matches: 9. Germline-derived CDR1 and CDR2 are MRHNA and SNTAGT. CDR3 size: 15 residues. CDR3 protein: CASSRLSGGADEQFF. The DNA of the CDR3 is TGTGCCAGCAGCCGGCTTAGCGGGGGGGCCGATGAGCAGTTCTTC.

As DNA, the CDR3 is TGTGCCAGTAGGTCGGTCAGGGTATCCGTGAACACTGAAGCTTTCTTT. Its translation: CASRSVRVSVNTEAFF. The gene calls are TRBV19 and TRBJ1-1; weak D call: TRBD1 (5 bases). Looked up from germline, CDR1 is LNHDA and CDR2 is SQIVND (reference sequence). V was trimmed by 6 bases and J by 0 bases, leaving 17 bases between them. The CDR3 contains 16 residues.

The chain links TRBV7-2 to TRBJ1-3; D is unresolved. This CDR3 comprises 15 residues. The germline V and J ends were trimmed by 2 bases and 9 bases, with 17 bases remaining between them. The germline CDR1 and CDR2 sequences are SGHTA and FQGNSA. The CDR3 here is CASSLSLMYGATIYF. The CDR3 DNA reads TGTGCCAGCAGCTTATCTCTAATGTACGGAGCCACCATATATTTT.

The rearrangement links TRBV6-1 to TRBJ1-4; D is possibly TRBD1 (6 bases). The CDR3 runs to 17 residues. CDR1 and CDR2 (germline): MNHNS, SASEGT. V lost 2 bases to trimming and J lost 4 bases, with 17 bases between them. CDR3 protein: CASSESAGQRLNEKLFF. Here the CDR3 DNA reads TGTGCCAGCAGTGAATCCGCCGGACAGCGCCTTAATGAAAAACTGTTTTTT.

V is TRBV30 and J is TRBJ2-5; 14 positions agree with TRBD2. This CDR3 has 15 amino acids. Germline CDR1 GTSNPN, CDR2 SVGIG (reference sequence). V shed 5 bases and J 5 bases; nucleotides not matched to a gene: 7. The CDR3 here is CAWARLAGGLETQYF. The CDR3 coding sequence is TGTGCCTGGGCCCGACTAGCGGGGGGGCTGGAGACCCAGTACTTC. Supplemented by reference TRBV30 and TRBJ2-5, the full variable domain reads SQTIHQWPATLVQPVGSPLSLECTVEGTSNPNLYWYRQAAGRGLQLLFYSVGIGQISSEVPQNLSASRPQDRQFILSSKKLLLSDSGFYLCAWARLAGGLETQYFGPGTRLLVL.